The 26 T cell receptor beta chains reported below all come from one sample, sequenced in a study of CD8 T cells in Susac syndrome. The authors reverse transcribed about 0.5 to 1 ug RNA with random hexamers. TCRdb used MiXCR to reprocess the immunoSEQ multiplex PCR reads, holding one entry per CDR3 protein. This sample yields fewer than 350,000 distinct CDR3 sequences, of which 70% to 90% are seen a single time; roughly 0.21% belongs to the top ten. Sequenced: CD8+ T cells from PBMCs. Receptors were obtained from a human donor with multiple sclerosis.

This clonotype has more than one count but fewer than ten. The chain joins TRBV9 to TRBJ2-7, with 11 bases identical to TRBD2. This CDR3 has 15 residues. J gave up 5 bases and V 3 bases, and 7 bases lay outside the gene matches. The germline CDR1 and CDR2 sequences are SGDLS and YYNGEE. The CDR3 nucleotides read TGTGCCAGCAGCGCAAAGACTAGCGGGACTAACGAGCAGTACTTC. Translation gives CASSAKTSGTNEQYF.

This chain joins TRBV5-4 and TRBJ2-1; 14 bases fit TRBD2. Germline V gene sequence: CDR1 SGHNT, CDR2 YYREEE (reference sequence). CDR3 length: 17 amino acids. J was trimmed by 6 bases and V by 4 bases; bases with no gene match: 9. CDR3 DNA sequence: TGTGCCAGCAGCGGCGGGACTAGCGGGAGTGCAGTCAATGAGCAGTTCTTC. This gives the protein CASSGGTSGSAVNEQFF.

The V call is TRBV28, the J call TRBJ2-7, with D unresolved. The V end lost 3 bases, the J end lost 7 bases, and 7 bases lay between the germline ends. This CDR3 spans 11 amino acids. Germline CDR1 and CDR2: MDHEN and SYDVKM. The CDR3 DNA sequence: TGTGCCAGCAGTTTTCACTTGGAGCAGTACTTC. Amino acids: CASSFHLEQYF.

The chain is built from TRBV11-3 and TRBJ2-2, with TRBD1 identical over 8 bases. The CDR3 totals 15 residues. Unmatched junction bases numbered 2, after V lost 3 bases and J lost 2 bases. Germline V gives CDR1 SGHNT, CDR2 YENEEA. The CDR3 protein is CASSFDRGNTGELFF. CDR3 DNA sequence: TGTGCCAGCAGCTTCGACAGGGGAAACACCGGGGAGCTGTTTTTT.

V and J are TRBV24-1 and TRBJ2-1, with D unresolved. This CDR3 is 13 amino acids long. Trimming shortened V by 4 bases and J by 4 bases, and 7 bases separated the two germline ends. CDR1 is KGHDR, CDR2 SFDVKD, per germline. The CDR3 reads CATSDTVYNEQFF. CDR3 nucleotides: TGTGCCACCAGTGACACAGTGTACAATGAGCAGTTCTTC.

The J gene is TRBJ2-3, the V gene TRBV29-1; D gene ambiguous. The CDR3 is 13 residues long. Germline values: CDR1 SQVTM, CDR2 ANQGSEA. V was clipped by 4 bases and J by 2 bases, with 10 bases between them. CDR3 sequence reads: CSVVAALTDTQYF. The CDR3 coding sequence is TGCAGCGTTGTGGCAGCTCTCACAGATACGCAGTATTTT.

The chain has TRBV10-3 and TRBJ2-1; 10 bases map to TRBD2. The CDR3 consists of 16 residues. The V segment lost 0 bases and the J segment 9 bases; nucleotides outside the gene matches: 8. Germline V CDR1 and CDR2: ENHRY, SYGVKD. CDR3 DNA: TGTGCCATCAGTGAGTCCCTAGCGGGAGAATCGGCTGAGCAGTTCTTC. Its translation is CAISESLAGESAEQFF.

J is TRBJ2-1 and V is TRBV29-1; D is ambiguous. The CDR3 consists of 13 residues. The V and J ends lost 5 bases and 0 bases respectively, with 8 bases between them. CDR1 is SQVTM, CDR2 ANQGSEA, per germline. The CDR3 DNA sequence: TGCAGCGTTCGGCCCTACTCCTACAATGAGCAGTTCTTC. This gives the protein CSVRPYSYNEQFF.

The chain joins TRBV6-2 or TRBV6-3 to TRBJ2-7; maybe TRBD2 (6 bases). The CDR3 has 13 amino acids. Germline V gene lookup returns CDR1 MNHEY and CDR2 SVGEGT. Trimming stripped 6 bases from V and 3 bases from J, with 12 bases between. CDR3 loop: CASRQAGFYEQYF. Written as DNA, the CDR3 is TGTGCCAGCAGACAGGCGGGATTCTACGAGCAGTACTTC.

The chain joins TRBV29-1 to TRBJ1-1, with D tentatively TRBD1 (5 bases). The CDR3 is 13 amino acids. Germline V lookup: CDR1 SQVTM, CDR2 ANQGSEA. Trimming took off 2 bases at V and 4 bases at J, with 11 bases between the two ends. The CDR3 DNA reads as TGCAGCGTTGAAAAGGGCAGGGCCACTGAAGCTTTCTTT. It translates to CSVEKGRATEAFF.

This chain links TRBV29-1 with TRBJ2-4, with 7 positions matching TRBD1. This CDR3 has 13 residues. With 5 bases clipped from V and 7 bases from J, the junction kept 8 bases outside the gene matches. Looked up from germline, CDR1 is SQVTM and CDR2 is ANQGSEA. The CDR3 bases are TGCAGCGTTTTAACAGGGGATCTGAACATTCAGTACTTC. Protein product: CSVLTGDLNIQYF.

This chain links TRBV28 with TRBJ1-5; maybe TRBD1 (6 bases). The CDR3 sequence is 19 residues long. Germline CDR1 reads MDHEN; CDR2 reads SYDVKM. V was cut by 3 bases and J by 2 bases, with 23 bases left in between. The CDR3 nucleotides read TGTGCCAGCAGTTTCAGGGGCGCGGAGAACCTTTTGGGCAATCAGCCCCAGCATTTT. Its protein product is CASSFRGAENLLGNQPQHF. Looking up the rest from reference TRBV28 and TRBJ1-5 gives the full variable domain: DVKVTQSSRYLVKRTGEKVFLECVQDMDHENMFWYRQDPGLGLRLIYFSYDVKMKEKGDIPEGYSVSREKKERFSLILESASTNQTSMYLCASSFRGAENLLGNQPQHFGDGTRLSIL.

The chain employs TRBV6-6 and TRBJ2-7; a weak D match, TRBD1 (6 bases). The germline gives CDR1 MNHNY, CDR2 SVGAGI (reference sequence). V lost 2 bases and J 1 base, leaving 9 bases between the germline ends. CDR3 length: 14 residues. Here the CDR3 reads CASSYAGESYEQYF. In DNA form, the CDR3 reads TGTGCCAGCAGTTACGCAGGGGAGTCCTACGAGCAGTACTTC.

This clonotype came up once. The CDR3 nucleotides read TGCGCCAGCAGCCAAGATTGGTCAGGGTCTCAGGAAGAGCAGTACTTC. It encodes CASSQDWSGSQEEQYF. The J gene is TRBJ2-7, the V gene TRBV4-3; tentative D call: TRBD1 (5 bases). Germline CDR1 and CDR2: LGHNA and YSLEER. This CDR3 comprises 16 residues. The germline V and J ends were trimmed by 0 bases and 7 bases, with 19 bases remaining between them.

The chain carries TRBV6-6 and TRBJ1-5; TRBD1 matches at 10 bases. The V segment lost 2 bases and the J segment 4 bases; nucleotides outside the gene matches: 2. Germline V lookup: CDR1 MNHNY, CDR2 SVGAGI (reference sequence). The CDR3 runs to 15 residues. CDR3 DNA: TGTGCCAGCAGTTACGGGGACAGGGGTAATCAGCCCCAGCATTTT. Protein sequence: CASSYGDRGNQPQHF.

The V call is TRBV6-1, the J call TRBJ1-1; D possibly corresponds to TRBD1 (5 bases). The length of the CDR3 is 17 residues. V shed 7 bases and J shed 1 base, with 22 bases lying between them. The germline V gene encodes CDR1 MNHNS and CDR2 SASEGT. The CDR3 region is CASKFPAAGIQNTEAFF. The DNA for the CDR3 is TGTGCCAGCAAATTCCCCGCAGCAGGGATCCAGAACACTGAAGCTTTCTTT.

The CDR3 DNA follows: TGTGCCAGCAGTGAATATTTAGCGGGAGGGCCAGATACGCAGTATTTT. This translates into CASSEYLAGGPDTQYF. V and J are TRBV25-1 and TRBJ2-3, with TRBD2 identical over 11 bases. The CDR3 consists of 16 residues. V shed 0 bases, J shed 4 bases, and the junction held 3 bases outside the gene matches. Germline assignment: CDR1 MGHDK and CDR2 SYGVNS.

The V and J genes are TRBV13 and TRBJ2-7; 8 bases are a match to TRBD2. Germline V gives CDR1 PRHDT, CDR2 FYEKMQ (reference sequence). The CDR3 length is 15 residues. V lost 5 bases and J lost 6; bases outside the gene matches: 12. CDR3 in amino acids: CASSPREGGGPEQYF. The CDR3 DNA follows: TGTGCCAGCAGCCCCCGGGAGGGGGGTGGCCCCGAGCAGTACTTC.

This chain uses TRBV28 with TRBJ2-1; 8 bases match TRBD2. The V gene end was trimmed by 6 bases and the J gene end by 7 bases; junction bases not matched to a gene: 8. Germline assignment: CDR1 MDHEN and CDR2 SYDVKM. The length of the CDR3 is 14 residues. This CDR3 is CASSPGGRKNEQFF. The CDR3 DNA reads as TGTGCCAGCAGCCCGGGAGGGAGAAAAAATGAGCAGTTCTTC.

This clonotype appeared a single time. The chain employs TRBV6-5 and TRBJ2-1, with D possibly matching TRBD2 (5 bases). The CDR3 is 13 residues long. V was cut by 0 bases and J by 8 bases, with 8 bases left in between. The germline V gene has CDR1 MNHEY and CDR2 SVGAGI. CDR3 residues: CASSYSGIHEQFF. DNA for the CDR3: TGTGCCAGCAGTTACTCCGGGATACATGAGCAGTTCTTC.

This chain connects TRBV5-1 to TRBJ2-3; 14 nucleotides agree with TRBD2. The V and J ends lost 4 bases and 3 bases, in that order; junction bases with no gene match: 7. This CDR3 comprises 17 residues. Germline V gene data show CDR1 as SGHRS and CDR2 as YFSETQ. The CDR3 DNA is TGCGCCAGCAGCCCTGGACTAGCGGGAGGAGTGACAGATACGCAGTATTTT. This gives the protein CASSPGLAGGVTDTQYF.

The chain joins TRBV5-4 to TRBJ2-5; 14 nucleotides match TRBD2. CDR1 and CDR2 from the germline V gene are SGHNT and YYREEE (reference sequence). V shed 4 bases, J shed 0 bases, and the junction held 8 bases outside the gene matches. This CDR3 spans 18 amino acids. This CDR3 reads CASSGPGTSGSYQETQYF. DNA of the CDR3: TGTGCCAGCAGCGGCCCCGGGACTAGCGGGAGTTACCAAGAGACCCAGTACTTC.

This chain links TRBV4-1 with TRBJ2-7; no clear D. This CDR3 is 15 amino acids long. The germline V gene has CDR1 MGHRA and CDR2 YSYEKL. V was trimmed by 0 bases and J by 2 bases, leaving 11 bases between them. In DNA, the CDR3 is TGCGCCAGCAGCCAAGAGAACCAAGGACCCTACGAGCAGTACTTC. Protein: CASSQENQGPYEQYF.

This rearrangement joins TRBV5-6 to TRBJ2-5, with 16 bases identical to TRBD2. Per the germline V gene, CDR1 is SGHDT and CDR2 is YYEEEE. The ends lost 4 bases at V and 4 bases at J; junction bases unmatched: 7. CDR3 length equals 17 residues. The CDR3 is CASSQGLAGGPGETQYF. The DNA of the CDR3 is TGTGCCAGCAGCCAGGGACTAGCGGGAGGGCCGGGAGAGACCCAGTACTTC.

The V gene is TRBV6-4, the J gene TRBJ2-1, with D unresolved. Trimming left V 0 bases short and J 6 bases short, with 9 bases between. The CDR3 length is 14 residues. CDR1 is MRHNA, CDR2 SNTAGT, per germline. The CDR3 coding sequence is TGTGCCAGCAGTGACTCTCCTCAGAGCAATGAGCAGTTCTTC. This sequence encodes CASSDSPQSNEQFF.

This chain joins TRBV30 and TRBJ2-1; the match to TRBD2 covers 7 bases. This CDR3 is 12 amino acids long. The V segment lost 3 bases and the J segment 7 bases; nucleotides outside the gene matches: 3. Germline CDR1 reads GTSNPN; CDR2 reads SVGIG (reference sequence). As DNA, the CDR3 is TGTGCCTGGAGGCCACTAGCGAATGAGCAGTTCTTC. As protein: CAWRPLANEQFF.